Below are 31 T cell receptor beta chains sequenced from a single sample in a study of T cells after yellow fever vaccination. Using its own MiXCR run on the 5' RACE reads, TCRdb lists one record per CDR3 protein. The repertoire holds about 350,000 distinct CDR3 sequences, with around 8.1% as singletons. The sequencing used PBMCs, collected about 49 days after the first yellow fever vaccination. Receptors originate from a man aged 18 to 35 who received the YFV17D yellow fever vaccine.

The chain joins TRBV10-3 to TRBJ2-2; possible D gene TRBD1, 6 bases. Germline V gene data show CDR1 as ENHRY and CDR2 as SYGVKD. The CDR3 consists of 14 residues. V dropped 1 base and J dropped 7 bases, with 10 bases sitting between them. The CDR3 region is CAISELQGSGELFF. CDR3 DNA sequence: TGTGCCATCAGTGAGTTGCAGGGGAGCGGGGAGCTGTTTTTT.

This clonotype has a count of ten or more. V and J are TRBV12-3 or TRBV12-4 and TRBJ1-2; D might be TRBD1 (5 bases). V was shortened by 4 bases and J by 10 bases, with 16 bases between the two germline ends. The CDR3 runs to 13 residues. The chain's CDR3 is CASSWGTGIDYTF. CDR3 bases: TGTGCCAGCAGTTGGGGGACGGGGATCGACTACACCTTC.

This clonotype was picked up a small number of times. The J gene is TRBJ2-3, the V gene TRBV12-3 or TRBV12-4; TRBD2 agrees at 13 bases. Trimming removed 5 bases from V and 5 bases from J; junction bases left unmatched: 4. CDR3 length: 15 residues. CDR3 nucleotide sequence: TGTGCCAGCAGTCGACTAGCGGGGGGTTTAGATACGCAGTATTTT. Protein product: CASSRLAGGLDTQYF.

This clonotype came up a few times. The rearrangement links TRBV9 to TRBJ1-2; 7 nucleotides align to TRBD1. CDR1 and CDR2 (germline): SGDLS, YYNGEE. V dropped 0 bases and J dropped 3; count of bases not matched to a gene: 5. This CDR3 spans 15 amino acids. CDR3 nucleotide sequence: TGTGCCAGCAGCGTAGGACAGGGAGGATACTATGGCTACACCTTC. This codes for CASSVGQGGYYGYTF.

The J gene is TRBJ1-5, the V gene TRBV7-2, with TRBD1 as a possible D gene (6 bases). Between the trimmed V and J ends, which lost 4 bases and 11 bases, there was a span of 18 bases. In germline, CDR1 is SGHTA, CDR2 FQGNSA. The CDR3 contains 14 residues. The CDR3 sequence is CASSSGAGRQAQHF. DNA of the CDR3: TGTGCCAGCAGCTCAGGGGCGGGCCGGCAAGCCCAGCATTTT.

V gene TRBV12-3 or TRBV12-4 combines with J gene TRBJ2-7; weak D call: TRBD2 (6 bases). Trimming removed 3 bases from V and 5 bases from J, with 11 bases in between. CDR3 length equals 13 residues. In nucleotides, the CDR3 is TGTGCCAGCAGTTTCCGCGGGAACGACGAGCAGTACGTC. It yields the protein CASSFRGNDEQYV.

The CDR3: CASSTRRGGPITGELFF. In DNA form, the CDR3 reads TGTGCCAGCAGCACCCGTCGGGGGGGGCCGATTACCGGGGAGCTGTTTTTT. The chain uses TRBV7-2 and TRBJ2-2; 8 positions agree with TRBD2. The CDR3 totals 17 residues. Looked up from germline, CDR1 is SGHTA and CDR2 is FQGNSA. V gave up 5 bases and J gave up 5 bases; unmatched junction bases: 13.

The chain combines TRBV5-1 with TRBJ2-5; D is undetermined. The germline CDR1 and CDR2 sequences are SGHRS and YFSETQ. V gave up 5 bases and J gave up 4 bases, with 18 bases separating them. CDR3 length equals 15 residues. The CDR3 DNA follows: TGCGCCAGCAGTTATCCCGGGTCCCAGAGAGAGACCCAGTACTTC. Translated, it gives CASSYPGSQRETQYF.

The chain has TRBV5-1 and TRBJ1-1; a weak D match, TRBD1 (6 bases). The V and J ends lost 3 bases and 0 bases respectively, with 15 bases between them. The germline CDR1 and CDR2 sequences are SGHRS and YFSETQ. The CDR3 extends over 16 amino acids. The CDR3 sequence: CASSYPRDTLNTEAFF. Here the CDR3 DNA reads TGCGCCAGCAGCTACCCCAGGGACACCTTGAACACTGAAGCTTTCTTT.

At least ten counts were recorded for this clonotype. The genes are TRBV5-1 and TRBJ1-1, with a tentative D call TRBD1 (5 bases). Germline loops: CDR1 SGHRS, CDR2 YFSETQ. CDR3 length: 15 residues. Trimming cost V 3 bases and J 4 bases, with 16 bases left between them. CDR3 residues: CASSSLGVGSTEAFF. The CDR3 nucleotides read TGCGCCAGCAGCTCATTGGGGGTGGGGAGCACTGAAGCTTTCTTT.

The V call is TRBV5-1, the J call TRBJ2-3; 10 bases match TRBD2. Looked up from germline, CDR1 is SGHRS and CDR2 is YFSETQ. This CDR3 is 18 amino acids long. With V trimmed by 2 bases and J by 0 bases, 9 bases remained unmatched. DNA for the CDR3: TGCGCCAGCAGCTTAACAGCGGGGGGGCGTCCTAGCACAGATACGCAGTATTTT. It yields the protein CASSLTAGGRPSTDTQYF.

This clonotype has at least ten counts. This rearrangement joins TRBV6-2 or TRBV6-3 to TRBJ1-1, with D perhaps TRBD1 (5 bases). Between the trimmed V and J ends, which lost 6 bases and 2 bases, there was a span of 10 bases. Germline CDR1 reads MNHEY; CDR2 reads SVGEGT. The CDR3 spans 13 residues. The DNA for the CDR3 is TGTGCCAGCAGCTGGGACGGAAACACTGAAGCTTTCTTT. Its protein product is CASSWDGNTEAFF.

Points on this clonotype: One end of the junction does not line up with germline, which may come from a read error. The gene calls are TRBV7-7 and TRBJ1-6, with 8 bases matching TRBD1. The CDR3 totals 17 residues. Germline V CDR1 and CDR2: SSHAT, FNYEAQ (reference sequence). Written as DNA, the CDR3 is TGTGCTAGCAGCTTAGTGGAGGACAGGGCCCTTAATTCACCCCTCCACTTT. Its protein product is CASSLVEDRALNSPLHF.

The chain employs TRBV5-1 and TRBJ1-1; 8 bases align to TRBD1. This CDR3 is 14 amino acids long. The V gene end was trimmed by 6 bases and the J gene end by 5 bases; junction bases not matched to a gene: 9. Germline V gives CDR1 SGHRS, CDR2 YFSETQ. DNA of the CDR3: TGCGCCAGCAACTCCAATACAGGGGGAACTGAAGCTTTCTTT. Translating gives CASNSNTGGTEAFF.

V usage is TRBV7-2 and J usage is TRBJ2-1; D not resolved. V shed 4 bases and J shed 7 bases, with 11 bases lying between them. The germline V gene has CDR1 SGHTA and CDR2 FQGNSA. There are 13 residues in the CDR3. CDR3 coding DNA: TGTGCCAGCAGCTCATACACGGAGAATGAGCAGTTCTTC. Amino acid sequence: CASSSYTENEQFF.

This clonotype appeared a few times. V usage is TRBV25-1 and J usage is TRBJ1-4; 8 bases fit TRBD1. The V segment lost 2 bases and the J segment 8 bases; nucleotides outside the gene matches: 13. The CDR3 is made up of 17 amino acids. Germline CDR1 reads MGHDK; CDR2 reads SYGVNS. The CDR3, as DNA: TGTGCCAGCAGTGAACCCCCGAGACAGGGGAAAGAGGAAAAACTGTTTTTT. Protein sequence: CASSEPPRQGKEEKLFF.

There are a few counts of this clonotype. V usage is TRBV3-1 and J usage is TRBJ2-3; perhaps D is TRBD1 or TRBD2 (6 bases each). The CDR3 is made up of 15 amino acids. In germline, CDR1 is LGHDT, CDR2 YNNKEL (reference sequence). V was shortened by 4 bases and J by 6 bases, with 17 bases between the two germline ends. For the CDR3, the DNA is TGTGCCAGCAGCCCCTGGTCAACGGGGGCCGATACGCAGTATTTT. Encoded protein: CASSPWSTGADTQYF.

This clonotype has a count of ten or more. The chain employs TRBV20-1 and TRBJ1-2; 10 nucleotides align to TRBD1. The CDR3 is made up of 15 amino acids. J was trimmed by 2 bases and V by 0 bases; bases with no gene match: 3. The V gene's germline CDR1 is DFQATT and CDR2 SNEGSKA (reference sequence). The CDR3 DNA reads as TGCAGTGCTAGAGATGGGGACAGGGGAAACTATGGCTACACCTTC. Its translation: CSARDGDRGNYGYTF.

This clonotype turned up a few times. This rearrangement joins TRBV4-1 to TRBJ1-1, with no clear D. V was trimmed by 0 bases and J by 1 base, leaving 9 bases between them. Germline CDR1 reads MGHRA; CDR2 reads YSYEKL. The CDR3 extends over 15 amino acids. The CDR3 DNA sequence: TGCGCCAGCAGCCAAGAAGGCAGATCGAACACTGAAGCTTTCTTT. The encoded protein is CASSQEGRSNTEAFF.

There are a few counts of this clonotype. The chain has TRBV6-5 and TRBJ1-3; D unclear. Between the trimmed V and J ends, which lost 4 bases and 7 bases, there was a span of 8 bases. Germline loops: CDR1 MNHEY, CDR2 SVGAGI. This CDR3 region has 12 residues. The CDR3 DNA reads TGTGCCAGCAGTTCGAAAGGGAACACCATATATTTT. Protein product: CASSSKGNTIYF.

The J gene is TRBJ2-7, the V gene TRBV10-3, with D perhaps TRBD1 (6 bases). Trimming stripped 2 bases from V and 2 bases from J, with 13 bases between. Germline V gene lookup returns CDR1 ENHRY and CDR2 SYGVKD. The CDR3 runs 15 residues. CDR3 protein: CAISERPGHPYEQYV. In DNA form, the CDR3 reads TGTGCCATCAGTGAGCGACCGGGACACCCCTACGAGCAGTACGTC.

This clonotype showed up just a few times. The chain uses TRBV5-4 and TRBJ2-1; TRBD2 matches 9 bases. The CDR3 runs to 15 residues. Per germline, CDR1 SGHNT and CDR2 YYREEE (reference sequence). The V segment lost 4 bases and the J segment 5 bases; nucleotides outside the gene matches: 7. The CDR3 coding sequence is TGTGCCAGCAGCAAAAGCGGGGGGCCAAACAATGAGCAGTTCTTC. Residues: CASSKSGGPNNEQFF.

This chain connects TRBV30 to TRBJ1-5, with D maybe TRBD1 (5 bases). Germline CDR1 and CDR2: GTSNPN and SVGIG (reference sequence). V lost 2 bases, J lost 7 bases, and 9 bases lay in between. The CDR3 has 12 amino acids. The CDR3 protein is CAWSTGTQPQHF. The CDR3 bases are TGTGCCTGGAGTACGGGGACGCAGCCCCAGCATTTT.

In its sample, this clonotype was seen a few times. The chain combines TRBV7-3 with TRBJ2-7; TRBD1 agrees at 9 bases. Germline CDR1 SGHTA, CDR2 FQGTGA. The CDR3 is made up of 14 amino acids. After removal of 4 bases from V and 5 bases from J, the junction contained 6 bases not matched to a gene. CDR3 protein: CASSSRTGGNEQYF. In DNA, the CDR3 is TGTGCCAGCAGCTCTCGTACAGGGGGCAACGAGCAGTACTTC. Full variable domain (remainder filled in from reference TRBV7-3 and TRBJ2-7): GAGVSQTPSNKVTEKGKYVELRCDPISGHTALYWYRQSLGQGPEFLIYFQGTGAADDSGLPNDRFFAVRPEGSVSTLKIQRTERGDSAVYLCASSSRTGGNEQYFGPGTRLTVT.

This clonotype was found many times. The chain couples TRBV29-1 to TRBJ2-4; TRBD1 or TRBD2 may be the D gene (5 bases each). The V end was cut by 1 base, the J end by 2 bases, with 9 bases between. The germline V gene encodes CDR1 SQVTM and CDR2 ANQGSEA. There are 14 residues in the CDR3. The CDR3 is CSVEGMGPKNIQYF. DNA of the CDR3: TGCAGCGTTGAAGGGATGGGACCCAAAAACATTCAGTACTTC.

This clonotype was counted only a few times. The chain carries TRBV11-2 and TRBJ1-4; 7 bases map to TRBD1. Trimming removed 5 bases from V and 7 bases from J; junction bases left unmatched: 7. Germline V CDR1 and CDR2: SGHAT, FQNNGV. The CDR3 has 14 residues. This CDR3 reads CASSPGQGVEKLFF. CDR3 nucleotide sequence: TGTGCCAGCAGCCCTGGGCAGGGGGTTGAAAAACTGTTTTTT.

In this sample, this clonotype turned up a few times. J is TRBJ2-5 and V is TRBV18; D remains unclear. V lost 0 bases and J lost 2, with 10 bases in between. Germline V gene data show CDR1 as KGHSH and CDR2 as LQKENI. The CDR3 extends over 15 amino acids. The CDR3 protein is CASSPPSGFQETQYF. The CDR3 DNA reads TGTGCCAGCTCACCACCCTCCGGATTTCAAGAGACCCAGTACTTC. Together with reference TRBV18 and TRBJ2-5, the CDR3 gives the full variable domain: NAGVMQNPRHLVRRRGQEARLRCSPMKGHSHVYWYRQLPEEGLKFMVYLQKENIIDESGMPKERFSAEFPKEGPSILRIQQVVRGDSAAYFCASSPPSGFQETQYFGPGTRLLVL.

This clonotype was counted a few times. The chain recombines TRBV6-5 with TRBJ2-7; TRBD2 agrees at 13 bases. Germline CDR1 and CDR2: MNHEY and SVGAGI. V was pared by 2 bases and J by 6 bases, with 7 bases of the junction left unmatched. The CDR3 runs 16 residues. CDR3 nucleotides: TGTGCCAGCAGTTACCCGATGACTAGCGGGGGGCTCGAGCAGTACGTC. Translated: CASSYPMTSGGLEQYV.

This clonotype showed up many times. The chain recombines TRBV6-1 with TRBJ1-5, with D hard to call. The CDR3 is 13 amino acids. Germline loops: CDR1 MNHNS, CDR2 SASEGT. Trimming took 8 bases from V and 4 from J, leaving 12 bases between them. CDR3 protein: CASRLEGNQPQHF. CDR3 nucleotide sequence: TGTGCCAGCCGTCTAGAAGGAAATCAGCCCCAGCATTTT.

Of note for this clonotype: Given a much more abundant clone one base away, this may be a read error. The chain carries TRBV10-3 and TRBJ2-3; D unclear. This CDR3 comprises 13 residues. Germline CDR1 is ENHRY and CDR2 is SYGVKD. This CDR3 reads CAISSDPAGTLYF. The CDR3, as DNA: TGTGCCATCAGTTCAGACCCGGCCGGTACGCTGTATTTT.

The chain couples TRBV29-1 to TRBJ2-2, with 11 bases aligning to TRBD2. The germline CDR1 and CDR2 sequences are SQVTM and ANQGSEA. This CDR3 comprises 18 residues. V shed 1 base, J shed 5 bases, and the junction held 12 bases outside the gene matches. CDR3 sequence reads: CSVEVRIAGGLHTGELFF. The CDR3 nucleotides read TGCAGCGTTGAAGTCCGGATAGCGGGGGGGCTACATACCGGGGAGCTGTTTTTT.